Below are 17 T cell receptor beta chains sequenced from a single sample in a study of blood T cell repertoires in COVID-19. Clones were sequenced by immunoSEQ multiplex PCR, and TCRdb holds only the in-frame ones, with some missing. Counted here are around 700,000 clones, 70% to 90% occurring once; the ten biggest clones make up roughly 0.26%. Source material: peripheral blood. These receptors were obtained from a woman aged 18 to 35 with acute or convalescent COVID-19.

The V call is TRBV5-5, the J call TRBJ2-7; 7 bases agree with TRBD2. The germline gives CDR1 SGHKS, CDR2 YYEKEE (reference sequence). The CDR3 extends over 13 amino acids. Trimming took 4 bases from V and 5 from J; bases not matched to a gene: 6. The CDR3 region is CASSRLRGNEQYF. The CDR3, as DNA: TGTGCCAGCAGCCGATTGCGGGGGAACGAGCAGTACTTC. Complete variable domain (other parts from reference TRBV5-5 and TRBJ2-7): DAGVTQSPTHLIKTRGQQVTLRCSPISGHKSVSWYQQVLGQGPQFIFQYYEKEERGRGNFPDRFSARQFPNYSSELNVNALLLGDSALYLCASSRLRGNEQYFGPGTRLTVT.

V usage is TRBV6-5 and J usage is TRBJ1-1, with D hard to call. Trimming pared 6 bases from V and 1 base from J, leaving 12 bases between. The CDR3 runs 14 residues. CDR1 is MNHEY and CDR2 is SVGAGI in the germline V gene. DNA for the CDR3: TGTGCCAGCAGGACGGGTCGGCCGAACACTGAAGCTTTCTTT. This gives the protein CASRTGRPNTEAFF.

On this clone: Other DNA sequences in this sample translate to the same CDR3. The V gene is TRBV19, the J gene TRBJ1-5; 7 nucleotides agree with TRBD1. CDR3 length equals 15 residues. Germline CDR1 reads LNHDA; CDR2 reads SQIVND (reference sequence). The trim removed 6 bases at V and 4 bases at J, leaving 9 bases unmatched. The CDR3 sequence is CASSTTGSGNQPQHF. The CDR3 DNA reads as TGTGCCAGTAGCACGACAGGGTCGGGAAATCAGCCCCAGCATTTT. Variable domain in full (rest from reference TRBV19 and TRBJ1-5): DGGITQSPKYLFRKEGQNVTLSCEQNLNHDAMYWYRQDPGQGLRLIYYSQIVNDFQKGDIAEGYSVSREKKESFPLTVTSAQKNPTAFYLCASSTTGSGNQPQHFGDGTRLSIL.

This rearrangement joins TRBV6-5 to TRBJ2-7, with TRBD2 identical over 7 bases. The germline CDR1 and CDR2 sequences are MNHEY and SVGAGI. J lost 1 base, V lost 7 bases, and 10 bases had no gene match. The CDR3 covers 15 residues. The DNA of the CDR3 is TGTGCCAGCATGATTTCCGGGGGGAGGTCCTACGAGCAGTACTTC. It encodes CASMISGGRSYEQYF.

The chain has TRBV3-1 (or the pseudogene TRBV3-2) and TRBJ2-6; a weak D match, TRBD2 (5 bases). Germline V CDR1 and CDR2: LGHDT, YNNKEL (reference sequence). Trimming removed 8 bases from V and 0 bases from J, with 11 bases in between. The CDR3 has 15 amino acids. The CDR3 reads CASGITSSGANVLTF. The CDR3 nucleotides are TGTGCCAGCGGGATCACTAGCTCTGGGGCCAACGTCCTGACTTTC.

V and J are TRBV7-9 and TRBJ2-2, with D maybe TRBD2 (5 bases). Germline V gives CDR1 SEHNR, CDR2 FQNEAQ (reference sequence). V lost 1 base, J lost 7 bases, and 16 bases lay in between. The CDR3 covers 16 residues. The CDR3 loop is CASSLVQRPAGGELFF. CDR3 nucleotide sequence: TGTGCCAGCAGCTTAGTACAGAGACCCGCGGGCGGGGAGCTGTTTTTT.

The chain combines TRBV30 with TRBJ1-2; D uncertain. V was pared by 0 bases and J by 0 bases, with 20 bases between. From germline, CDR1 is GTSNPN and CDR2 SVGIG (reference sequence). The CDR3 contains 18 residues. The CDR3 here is CAWSVVRNAGAPNYGYTF. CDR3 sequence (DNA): TGTGCCTGGAGTGTAGTGCGTAATGCGGGTGCTCCTAACTATGGCTACACCTTC.

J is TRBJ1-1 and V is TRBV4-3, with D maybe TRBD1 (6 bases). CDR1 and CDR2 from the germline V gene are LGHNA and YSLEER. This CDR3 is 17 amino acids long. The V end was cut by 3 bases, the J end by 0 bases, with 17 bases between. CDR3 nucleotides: TGCGCCAGCAGCCATCCGAGCTGGGACAACATGAACACTGAAGCTTTCTTT. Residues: CASSHPSWDNMNTEAFF.

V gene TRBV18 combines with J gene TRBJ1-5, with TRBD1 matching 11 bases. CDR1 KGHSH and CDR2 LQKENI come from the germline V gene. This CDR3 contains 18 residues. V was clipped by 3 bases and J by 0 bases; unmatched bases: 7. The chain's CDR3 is CASSPKQGQGGSNQPQHF. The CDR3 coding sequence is TGTGCCAGCTCACCTAAACAGGGACAGGGGGGTAGCAATCAGCCCCAGCATTTT. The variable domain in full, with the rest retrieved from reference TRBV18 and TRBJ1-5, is NAGVMQNPRHLVRRRGQEARLRCSPMKGHSHVYWYRQLPEEGLKFMVYLQKENIIDESGMPKERFSAEFPKEGPSILRIQQVVRGDSAAYFCASSPKQGQGGSNQPQHFGDGTRLSIL.

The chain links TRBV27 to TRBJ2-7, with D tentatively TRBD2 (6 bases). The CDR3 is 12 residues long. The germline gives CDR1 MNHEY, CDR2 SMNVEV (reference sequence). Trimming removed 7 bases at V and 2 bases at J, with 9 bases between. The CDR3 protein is CASTGGAYEQYF. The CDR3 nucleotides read TGTGCCAGCACCGGGGGAGCCTACGAGCAGTACTTC.

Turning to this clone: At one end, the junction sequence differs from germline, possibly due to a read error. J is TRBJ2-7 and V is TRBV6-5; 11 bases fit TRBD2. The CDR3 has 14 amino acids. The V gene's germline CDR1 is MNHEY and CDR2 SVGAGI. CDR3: CASSTGLAGGPLNF. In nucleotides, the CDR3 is TGTGCCAGCAGTACCGGCCTAGCGGGGGGACCACTAAACTTC.

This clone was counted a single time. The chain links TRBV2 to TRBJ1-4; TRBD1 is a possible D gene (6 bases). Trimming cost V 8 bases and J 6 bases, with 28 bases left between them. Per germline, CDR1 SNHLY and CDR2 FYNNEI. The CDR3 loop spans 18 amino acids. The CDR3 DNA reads TGTGCCAGCGGCGGGGGCAGGGAGGGAAGGCAGAGCGATGAAAAACTGTTTTTT. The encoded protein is CASGGGREGRQSDEKLFF.

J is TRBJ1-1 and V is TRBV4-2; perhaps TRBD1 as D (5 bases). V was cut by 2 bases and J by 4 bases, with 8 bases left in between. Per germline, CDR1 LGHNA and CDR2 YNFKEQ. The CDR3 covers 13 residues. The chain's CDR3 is CASSQRRGTEAFF. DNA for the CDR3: TGTGCCAGCAGCCAACGGAGGGGCACTGAAGCTTTCTTT.

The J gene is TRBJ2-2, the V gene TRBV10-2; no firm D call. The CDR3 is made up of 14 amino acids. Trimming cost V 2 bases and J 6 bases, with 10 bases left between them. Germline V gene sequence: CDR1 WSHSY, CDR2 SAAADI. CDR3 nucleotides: TGCGCCAGCAGTGAGCCAGACTGGGCCGGGGAGCTGTTTTTT. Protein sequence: CASSEPDWAGELFF.

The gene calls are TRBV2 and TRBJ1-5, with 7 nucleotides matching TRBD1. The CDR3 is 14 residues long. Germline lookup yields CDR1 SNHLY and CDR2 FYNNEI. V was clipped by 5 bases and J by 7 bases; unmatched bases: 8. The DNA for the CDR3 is TGTGCCAGCAGTCTAAAGGGGGCATGGCAGCCCCAGCATTTT. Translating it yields CASSLKGAWQPQHF.

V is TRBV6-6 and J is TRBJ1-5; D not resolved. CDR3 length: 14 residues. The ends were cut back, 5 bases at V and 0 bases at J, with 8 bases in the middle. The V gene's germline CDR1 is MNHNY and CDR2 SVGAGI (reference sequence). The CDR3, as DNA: TGTGCCAGCAGTACTCCTGCTAGCAATCAGCCCCAGCATTTT. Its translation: CASSTPASNQPQHF.

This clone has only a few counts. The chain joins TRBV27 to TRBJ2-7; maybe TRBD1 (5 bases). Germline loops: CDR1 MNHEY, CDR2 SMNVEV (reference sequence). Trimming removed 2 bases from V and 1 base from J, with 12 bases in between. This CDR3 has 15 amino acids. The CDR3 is CASSLEAGKSYEQYF. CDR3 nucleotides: TGTGCCAGCAGTTTAGAGGCAGGGAAATCCTACGAGCAGTACTTC.